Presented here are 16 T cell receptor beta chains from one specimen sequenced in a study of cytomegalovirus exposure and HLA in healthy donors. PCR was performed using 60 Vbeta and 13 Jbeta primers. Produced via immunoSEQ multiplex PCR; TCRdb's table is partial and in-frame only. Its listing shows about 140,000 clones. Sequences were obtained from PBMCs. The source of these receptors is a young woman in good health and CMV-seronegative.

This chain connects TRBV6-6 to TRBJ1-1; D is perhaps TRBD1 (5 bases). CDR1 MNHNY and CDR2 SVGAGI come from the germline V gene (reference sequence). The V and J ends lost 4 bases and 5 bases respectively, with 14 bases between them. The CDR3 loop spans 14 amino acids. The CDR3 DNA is TGTGCCAGCAGTTGGACGATCCGGGGGACTGAAGCTTTCTTT. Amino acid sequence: CASSWTIRGTEAFF.

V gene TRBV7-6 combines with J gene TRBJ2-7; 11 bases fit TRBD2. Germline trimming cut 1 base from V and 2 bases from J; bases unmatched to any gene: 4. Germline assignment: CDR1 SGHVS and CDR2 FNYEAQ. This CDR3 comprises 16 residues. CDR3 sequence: CASSLVLAGGTYEQYF. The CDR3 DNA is TGTGCCAGCAGCTTAGTTTTAGCGGGAGGGACCTACGAGCAGTACTTC. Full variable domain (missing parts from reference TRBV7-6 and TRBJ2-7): GAGVSQSPRYKVTKRGQDVALRCDPISGHVSLYWYRQALGQGPEFLTYFNYEAQQDKSGLPNDRFSAERPEGSISTLTIQRTEQRDSAMYRCASSLVLAGGTYEQYFGPGTRLTVT.

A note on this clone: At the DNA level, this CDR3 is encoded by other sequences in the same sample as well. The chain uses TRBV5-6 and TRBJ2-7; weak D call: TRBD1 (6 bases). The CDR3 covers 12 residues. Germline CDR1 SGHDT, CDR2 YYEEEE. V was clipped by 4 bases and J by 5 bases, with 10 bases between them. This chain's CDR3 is CASSRRTDEQYV. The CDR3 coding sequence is TGTGCCAGCAGCCGTCGGACAGACGAGCAGTACGTC.

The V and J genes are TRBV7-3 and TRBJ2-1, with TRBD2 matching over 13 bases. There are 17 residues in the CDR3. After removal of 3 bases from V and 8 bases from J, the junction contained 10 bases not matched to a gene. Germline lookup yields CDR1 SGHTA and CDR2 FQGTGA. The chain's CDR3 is CASSLNPGLAGFDEQFF. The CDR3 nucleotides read TGTGCCAGCAGCTTGAACCCGGGACTAGCGGGATTTGATGAGCAGTTCTTC. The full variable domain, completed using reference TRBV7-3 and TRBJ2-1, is GAGVSQTPSNKVTEKGKYVELRCDPISGHTALYWYRQSLGQGPEFLIYFQGTGAADDSGLPNDRFFAVRPEGSVSTLKIQRTERGDSAVYLCASSLNPGLAGFDEQFFGPGTRLTVL.

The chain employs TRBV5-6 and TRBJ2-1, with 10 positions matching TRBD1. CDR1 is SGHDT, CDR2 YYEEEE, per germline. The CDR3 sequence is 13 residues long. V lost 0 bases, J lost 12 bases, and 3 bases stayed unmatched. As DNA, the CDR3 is TGTGCCAGCAGCTTGGGGACAGGGGGATGGCAGTTCTTC. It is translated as CASSLGTGGWQFF.

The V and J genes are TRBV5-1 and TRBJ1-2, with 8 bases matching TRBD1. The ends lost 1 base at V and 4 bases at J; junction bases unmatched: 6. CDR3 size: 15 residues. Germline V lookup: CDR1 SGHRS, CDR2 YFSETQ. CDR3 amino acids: CASSLLGQGGYGYTF. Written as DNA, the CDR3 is TGCGCCAGCAGCTTGCTAGGACAGGGAGGCTATGGCTACACCTTC.

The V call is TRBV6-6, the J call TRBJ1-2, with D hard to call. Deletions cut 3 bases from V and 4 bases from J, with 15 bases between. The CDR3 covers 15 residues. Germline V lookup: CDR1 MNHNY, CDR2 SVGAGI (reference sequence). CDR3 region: CASSYRLSWSYGYTF. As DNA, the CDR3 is TGTGCCAGCAGTTATAGGCTGAGTTGGAGCTATGGCTACACCTTC.

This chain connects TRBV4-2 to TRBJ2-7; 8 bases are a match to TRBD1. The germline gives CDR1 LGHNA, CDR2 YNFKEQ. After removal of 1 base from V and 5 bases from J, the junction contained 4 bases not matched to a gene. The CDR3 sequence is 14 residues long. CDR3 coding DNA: TGTGCCAGCAGCCAAGTGGACAGGGAGCACGAGCAGTACTTC. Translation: CASSQVDREHEQYF.

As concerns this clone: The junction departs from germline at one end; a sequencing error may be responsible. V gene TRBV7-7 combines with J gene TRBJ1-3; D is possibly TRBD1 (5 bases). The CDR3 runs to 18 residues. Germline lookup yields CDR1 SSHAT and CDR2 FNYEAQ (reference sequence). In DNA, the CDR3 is TGTGCTAGCAGCTTAGAACCCCCGGGGGACGTCTCTGGAAACACCATATATTTT. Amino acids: CASSLEPPGDVSGNTIYF.

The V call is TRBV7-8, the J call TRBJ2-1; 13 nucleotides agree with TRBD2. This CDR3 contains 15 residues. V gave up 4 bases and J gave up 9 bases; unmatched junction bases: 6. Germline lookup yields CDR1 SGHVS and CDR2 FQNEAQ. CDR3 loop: CASSSGLAGAGEQFF. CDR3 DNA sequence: TGTGCCAGCAGCTCAGGACTAGCGGGAGCAGGTGAGCAGTTCTTC.

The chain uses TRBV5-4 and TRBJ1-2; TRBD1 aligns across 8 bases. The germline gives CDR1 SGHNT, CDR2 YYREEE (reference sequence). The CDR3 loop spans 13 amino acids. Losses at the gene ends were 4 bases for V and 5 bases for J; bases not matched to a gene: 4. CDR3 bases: TGTGCCAGCAGCCAGGGACAGGATTATGGCTACACCTTC. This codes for CASSQGQDYGYTF.

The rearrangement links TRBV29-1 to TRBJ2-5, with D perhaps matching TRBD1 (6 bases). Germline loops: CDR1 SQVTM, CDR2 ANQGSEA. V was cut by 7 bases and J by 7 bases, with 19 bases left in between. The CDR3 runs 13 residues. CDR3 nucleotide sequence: TGCAGCGCCGGACAGACACTTACATGGACCCAGTACTTC. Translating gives CSAGQTLTWTQYF.

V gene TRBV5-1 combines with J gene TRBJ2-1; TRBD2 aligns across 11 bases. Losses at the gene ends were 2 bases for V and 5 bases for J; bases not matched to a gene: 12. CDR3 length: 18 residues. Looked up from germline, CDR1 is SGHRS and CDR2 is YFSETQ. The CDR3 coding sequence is TGCGCCAGCAGCTTCCCCGTTGGAGCTAGCGGGAGGAACAATGAGCAGTTCTTC. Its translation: CASSFPVGASGRNNEQFF.

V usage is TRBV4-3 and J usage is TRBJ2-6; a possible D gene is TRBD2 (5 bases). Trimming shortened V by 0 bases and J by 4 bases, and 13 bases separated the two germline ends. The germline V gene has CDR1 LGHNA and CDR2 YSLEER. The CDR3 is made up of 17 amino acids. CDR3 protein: CASSQDSFPGGANVLTF. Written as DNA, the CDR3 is TGCGCCAGCAGCCAAGATAGCTTCCCGGGGGGGGCCAACGTCCTGACTTTC.

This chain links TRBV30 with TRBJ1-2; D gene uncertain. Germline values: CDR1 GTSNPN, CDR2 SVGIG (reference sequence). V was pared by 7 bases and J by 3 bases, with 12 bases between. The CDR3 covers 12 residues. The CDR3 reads CASVPRDYGYTF. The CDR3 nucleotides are TGTGCCTCAGTACCGCGGGACTATGGCTACACCTTC.

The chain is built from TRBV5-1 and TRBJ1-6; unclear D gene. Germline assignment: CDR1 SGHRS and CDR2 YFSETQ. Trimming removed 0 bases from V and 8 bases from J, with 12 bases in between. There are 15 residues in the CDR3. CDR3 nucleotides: TGCGCCAGCAGCTTGGTGGGGAGGGTATATTCACCCCTCCACTTT. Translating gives CASSLVGRVYSPLHF.